Included here is one T cell receptor (beta chain) sequence, with context. Its specificity is not known. TCRdb redid the calling of the reads with MiXCR, one entry per CDR3 protein. The sample includes 10,000 or so distinct CDR3 sequences, roughly 20% of them seen just once. This record belongs to a study of liver allograft versus peripheral blood T cells. Across the whole study: Blood and transplanted-liver T cell receptor repertoires from recipients were compared. Findings and limits, study-wide: As reported, T cell receptor repertoires inside liver allografts differed from those present in peripheral blood.

Germline CDR1 is MNHEY and CDR2 is SVGAGI. CDR3 length: 15 amino acids. V was clipped by 0 bases and J by 6 bases, with 14 bases between them. This clonotype was sampled from a human patient who had a liver transplant. Some T cells may be supplied by the graft donor. The chain uses TRBV6-5 and TRBJ1-2; possibly TRBD1 for D (6 bases). The CDR3 DNA sequence: TGTGCCAGCAGTTACTCTGGGCAGGGGCCCCATGGCTACACCTTC. Protein sequence: CASSYSGQGPHGYTF.